What follows are 10 T cell receptor beta chains derived from one specimen sequenced in a study of vaccination and CD4 T cells after COVID-19. The Oncomine TCR Beta short-read assay generated sequence data from the DNA of cultured CD4+ T cells. TCRdb re-called the PCR reads through MiXCR, storing one row per CDR3 protein. Among around 23,000 distinct CDR3 sequences listed, around a third were seen once. Time point specified: late sampling 161 to 241 days after vaccination in a few convalescent patients. Regarding treatment: roughly 11-day PBMC culture with coronavirus spike peptide pools or control peptides (ViraFEST assay). Which antigens these TCRs recognize remains unknown. Sequencing was performed on CD4+ T cells from blood, cultured in vitro, taken about 7 months after SARS-CoV-2 vaccination. These receptors were obtained from a human donor who had recovered from COVID-19.

This clonotype was counted a few times. The rearrangement links TRBV7-9 to TRBJ2-3; weak D call: TRBD2 (6 bases). The CDR3 totals 16 residues. V lost 2 bases to trimming and J lost 4 bases, with 16 bases between them. Per germline, CDR1 SEHNR and CDR2 FQNEAQ (reference sequence). CDR3 DNA: TGTGCCAGCAGCTTACGGCGGGATCAGTATTCAGATACGCAGTATTTT. Translation gives CASSLRRDQYSDTQYF.

This clonotype was detected only a few times. This chain uses TRBV7-8 with TRBJ2-7; 7 positions agree with TRBD1. With 2 bases clipped from V and 0 bases from J, the junction kept 7 bases outside the gene matches. Germline V lookup: CDR1 SGHVS, CDR2 FQNEAQ. This CDR3 spans 16 amino acids. CDR3 protein: CASSLSSRQGSYEQYF. CDR3 sequence (DNA): TGTGCCAGCAGCTTATCTTCCAGACAGGGCTCCTACGAGCAGTACTTC.

J is TRBJ1-4 and V is TRBV7-9; D not resolved. The CDR3 has 14 amino acids. Germline V gene data show CDR1 as SEHNR and CDR2 as FQNEAQ (reference sequence). The V end was cut by 5 bases, the J end by 2 bases, with 9 bases between. CDR3 DNA sequence: TGTGCCAGCAGCCCGCAGTCTACTAATGAAAAACTGTTTTTT. Amino acid sequence: CASSPQSTNEKLFF.

In DNA form, the CDR3 reads TGCAGTGCTAGTTACAGGGCTTCTTCAACCCCCTACGAGCAGTACTTC. This sequence encodes CSASYRASSTPYEQYF. This chain uses TRBV20-1 with TRBJ2-7; a possible D gene is TRBD1 (6 bases). Trimming pared 3 bases from V and 2 bases from J, leaving 20 bases between. CDR1 and CDR2 from the germline V gene are DFQATT and SNEGSKA (reference sequence). The CDR3 extends over 16 amino acids.

This clonotype was found a few times. The V call is TRBV7-6, the J call TRBJ2-5, with a weak D call TRBD2 (5 bases). This CDR3 has 11 residues. The V gene lost 5 bases and the J gene lost 5 bases, with 6 bases spanning the gap. CDR1 and CDR2 (germline): SGHVS, FNYEAQ. CDR3 loop: CASSRGETQYF. DNA of the CDR3: TGTGCCAGCAGCCGCGGGGAGACCCAGTACTTC. Full variable domain (rest looked up from reference TRBV7-6 and TRBJ2-5): GAGVSQSPRYKVTKRGQDVALRCDPISGHVSLYWYRQALGQGPEFLTYFNYEAQQDKSGLPNDRFSAERPEGSISTLTIQRTEQRDSAMYRCASSRGETQYFGPGTRLLVL.

The chain's CDR3 is CASSLWDQETQYF. Here the CDR3 DNA reads TGTGCCAGCAGCTTATGGGACCAAGAGACCCAGTACTTC. The chain has TRBV7-8 and TRBJ2-5; D gene uncertain. Germline V CDR1 and CDR2: SGHVS, FQNEAQ. The V and J ends lost 2 bases and 0 bases respectively, with 4 bases between them. This CDR3 is 13 amino acids long.

This clonotype turned up a few times. This chain links TRBV20-1 with TRBJ1-3; no firm D call. CDR1 is DFQATT, CDR2 SNEGSKA, per germline (reference sequence). The CDR3 covers 13 residues. V dropped 3 bases and J dropped 2 bases, with 8 bases sitting between them. CDR3 residues: CSARGIAGNTIYF. The CDR3 DNA sequence: TGCAGTGCTAGGGGAATTGCTGGAAACACCATATATTTT.

This clonotype came up a few times. The chain links TRBV15 to TRBJ2-7; TRBD2 matches 12 bases. Germline trimming cut 2 bases from V and 2 bases from J; bases unmatched to any gene: 4. Germline-derived CDR1 and CDR2 are LNHNV and YYDKDF (reference sequence). CDR3 size: 16 residues. In DNA, the CDR3 is TGTGCCACCAGCAGACCTACTAGCGGGGGGACCTACGAGCAGTACTTC. This gives the protein CATSRPTSGGTYEQYF.

The chain is built from TRBV6-5 and TRBJ2-5; the D call may be TRBD1 or TRBD2 (5 bases each). The CDR3 loop spans 22 amino acids. Germline V lookup: CDR1 MNHEY, CDR2 SVGAGI. V gave up 0 bases and J gave up 0 bases, with 29 bases separating them. CDR3 residues: CASSYSLRQPGLTLGDQETQYF. The CDR3 nucleotides are TGTGCCAGCAGTTACTCGTTGCGCCAACCGGGGCTCACCCTTGGGGACCAAGAGACCCAGTACTTC.

The chain carries TRBV10-3 and TRBJ1-5; the D is unclear. CDR3 length equals 16 residues. V was trimmed by 11 bases and J by 2 bases, leaving 22 bases between them. Germline CDR1 reads ENHRY; CDR2 reads SYGVKD. CDR3 coding DNA: TGTGCCTCCGGACCGGGAGCTCAGAACGGCAATCAGCCCCAGCATTTT. This codes for CASGPGAQNGNQPQHF.